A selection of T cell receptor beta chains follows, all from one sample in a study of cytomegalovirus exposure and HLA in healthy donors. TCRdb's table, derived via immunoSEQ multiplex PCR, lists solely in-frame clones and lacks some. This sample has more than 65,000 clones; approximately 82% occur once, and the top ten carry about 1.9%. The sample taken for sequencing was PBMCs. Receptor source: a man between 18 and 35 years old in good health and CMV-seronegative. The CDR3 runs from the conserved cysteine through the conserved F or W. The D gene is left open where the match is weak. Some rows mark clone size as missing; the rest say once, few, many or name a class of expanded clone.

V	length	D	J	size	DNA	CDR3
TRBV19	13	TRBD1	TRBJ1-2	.	TGTGCCAGTAGTGTGGGACAGACTTATGGCTACACCTTC	CASSVGQTYGYTF
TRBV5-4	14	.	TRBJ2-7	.	TGTGCCAGCAGCTTACAGGGGGGGGACTACGAGCAGTACTTC	CASSLQGGDYEQYF
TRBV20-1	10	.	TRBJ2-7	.	TGCAGTGCGCGAGACTACGAGCAGTACTTC	CSARDYEQYF
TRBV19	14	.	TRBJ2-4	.	TGTGCCAGTAGACCAGGTGGAACCAAAAACATTCAGTACTTC	CASRPGGTKNIQYF
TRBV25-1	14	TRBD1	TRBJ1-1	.	TGTGCCAGCAGCGCGACGGGACAGCTCACTGAAGCTTTCTTT	CASSATGQLTEAFF
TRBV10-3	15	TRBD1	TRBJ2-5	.	TGTGCCATCAGTGAGCCTACAGGGGTTCAAGAGACCCAGTACTTC	CAISEPTGVQETQYF
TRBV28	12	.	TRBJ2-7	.	TGTGACGAGGCAGGGGTCACCTACGAGCAGTACTTC	CDEAGVTYEQYF
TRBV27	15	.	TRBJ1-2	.	TGTGCCAGCAGTTTAGTTGCAGGGACATACTATGGCTACACCTTC	CASSLVAGTYYGYTF
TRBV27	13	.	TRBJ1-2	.	TGTGCCAGCAGTCTATCCCTTGGGGCTGGCTACACCTTC	CASSLSLGAGYTF
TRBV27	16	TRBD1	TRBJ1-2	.	TGTGCCAGCAGATTGGGACAGGGGTTGGAGAATGGTGGCTACACCTTC	CASRLGQGLENGGYTF
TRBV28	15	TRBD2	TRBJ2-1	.	TGTGCCAGCAGCCTGGGACTAGCGGGAGCTCCTGAGCAGTTCTTC	CASSLGLAGAPEQFF
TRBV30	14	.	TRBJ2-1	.	TGTGCCTGGAGTAAGGGTCCCGGGCGGGATGAGCAGTTCTTC	CAWSKGPGRDEQFF
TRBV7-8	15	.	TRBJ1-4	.	TGTGCCAGCAGCTTAGCGGACAGAAGTAATGAAAAACTGTTTTTT	CASSLADRSNEKLFF
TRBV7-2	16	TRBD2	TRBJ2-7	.	TGTGCCAGCAGCTTTGTCCCCTCAGCGGGAGCCTACGAGCAGTACTTC	CASSFVPSAGAYEQYF
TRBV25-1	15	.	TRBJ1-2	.	TGTGCCAGCAGCGAAAAAACAGGGTCCAACTATGGCTACACCTTC	CASSEKTGSNYGYTF
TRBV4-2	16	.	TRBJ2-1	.	TGTGCCAGCAGCCAAGATCTAGGAAGGCTGAACAATGAGCAGTTCTTC	CASSQDLGRLNNEQFF
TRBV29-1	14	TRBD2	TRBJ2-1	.	TGCAGCGGTGCCGGGACTAGCGGATACAATGAGCAGTTCTTC	CSGAGTSGYNEQFF
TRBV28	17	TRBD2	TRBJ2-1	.	TGTGCCAGCAGTTTGCCAGGGGCTAGCGGGACGTACAATGAGCAGTTCTTC	CASSLPGASGTYNEQFF
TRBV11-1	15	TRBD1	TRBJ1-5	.	TGTGCCAGCAGCTCCGGGACAGATAGCAATCAGCCCCAGCATTTT	CASSSGTDSNQPQHF
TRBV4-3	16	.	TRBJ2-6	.	TGCGCCAGCAGCCAAGAGGCGGCTTCTGGGGCCAACGTCCTGACTTTC	CASSQEAASGANVLTF
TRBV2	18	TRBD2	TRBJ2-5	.	TGTGCCAGCAGTGACGCTAGCGGGGGGGAGGTATGGTTAGAGACCCAGTACTTC	CASSDASGGEVWLETQYF
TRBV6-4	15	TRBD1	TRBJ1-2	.	TGTGCCAGCAGGAAGGGACAGGGTAGCAACTATGGCTACACCTTC	CASRKGQGSNYGYTF
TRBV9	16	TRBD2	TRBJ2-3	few	TGTGCCAGCAGCTCGGGACTAGCGGGGGTTTATAATACGCAGTATTTT	CASSSGLAGVYNTQYF
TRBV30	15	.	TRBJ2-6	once	TGTGCCTGGAGTGTACGCCAGGCTGGGGCCAACGTCCTGACTTTC	CAWSVRQAGANVLTF
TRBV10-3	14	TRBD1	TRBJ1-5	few	TGTGCCATTCCCAGGACAGGGAGCAATCAGCCCCAGCATTTT	CAIPRTGSNQPQHF
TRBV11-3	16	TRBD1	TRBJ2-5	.	TGTGCCAGCAGCTCCGGGACAGGGGGGGAGGAAGAGACCCAGTACTTC	CASSSGTGGEEETQYF
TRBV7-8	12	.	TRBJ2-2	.	TGTGCCAGCAGCCCCCCCATGGGGGAGCTGTTTTTT	CASSPPMGELFF
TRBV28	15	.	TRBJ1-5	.	TGTGCCAGCAGTCCCAAATTGAGAAGCAATCAGCCCCAGCATTTT	CASSPKLRSNQPQHF
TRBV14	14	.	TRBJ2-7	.	TGTGCCAGCAGCCCCTTTGGGGGGTCCTACGAGCAGTACTTC	CASSPFGGSYEQYF
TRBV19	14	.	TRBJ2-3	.	TGTGCCAGTAGTATCCAGGAATCAACAGATACGCAGTATTTT	CASSIQESTDTQYF
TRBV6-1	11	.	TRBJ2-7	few	TGTGCCTCTAAGAGTACCTACGAGCAGTACTTC	CASKSTYEQYF
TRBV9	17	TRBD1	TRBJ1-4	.	TGTGCCAGCAGCGCCCGTAGTAATACAGGGGGTGGTGAAAAACTGTTTTTT	CASSARSNTGGGEKLFF
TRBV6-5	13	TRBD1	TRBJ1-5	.	TGTGCCAGCAGTCAACAGGGGAATCAGCCCCAGCATTTT	CASSQQGNQPQHF
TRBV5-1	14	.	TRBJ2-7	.	TGCGCCAGCAGCTTGCCACAGGGAGGGTACGAGCAGTACTTC	CASSLPQGGYEQYF
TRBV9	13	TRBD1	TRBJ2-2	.	TGTGCCAGCAGGCCAACAGGGGCCGGGGAGCTGTTTTTT	CASRPTGAGELFF
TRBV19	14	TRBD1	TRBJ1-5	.	TGTGCCAGTAGCCATACAGGGGCGGTTCAGCCCCAGCATTTT	CASSHTGAVQPQHF
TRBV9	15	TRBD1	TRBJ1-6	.	TGTGCCAGCAGCCCAGGGACAGAGTATAATTCACCCCTCCACTTT	CASSPGTEYNSPLHF
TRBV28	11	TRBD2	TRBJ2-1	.	TGTGCCAGCAAAGTAAAGCGGGAACAGTTCTTC	CASKVKREQFF
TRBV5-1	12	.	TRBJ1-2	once	TGCGCCAGCAGCTCTGACCTTTCGGGTTTGTCCTTC	CASSSDLSGLSF
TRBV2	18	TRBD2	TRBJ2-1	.	TGTGCCAGCACCTCACGGACTAGCGGGAGATCGAGTTACAATGAGCAGTTCTTC	CASTSRTSGRSSYNEQFF
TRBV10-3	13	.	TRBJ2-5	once	TGTGCCATCAGTCTACTGAAGGAGGAGACCCAGTACTTC	CAISLLKEETQYF
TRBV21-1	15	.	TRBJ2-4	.	TGTGCCGCCCAAGTCGGGGGGGACGACAAAAACATTCAGTACTTC	CAAQVGGDDKNIQYF
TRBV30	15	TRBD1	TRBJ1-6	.	TGTGCCTGTAAGCCGGGACAGGGGAATAATTCACCCCTCCACTTT	CACKPGQGNNSPLHF
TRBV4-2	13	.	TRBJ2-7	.	TGTGCCAGCAGCCCGTCAAGGAGAGACGAGCAGTACTTC	CASSPSRRDEQYF
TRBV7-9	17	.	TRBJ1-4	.	TGTGCCAGCAGACGTAGCCCTCAGGGAAAGTTAGATGAAAAACTGTTTTTT	CASRRSPQGKLDEKLFF
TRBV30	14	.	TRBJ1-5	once	TGTGCCTGGAGTTCCGTATATAGCAATCAGCCCCAGCATTTT	CAWSSVYSNQPQHF
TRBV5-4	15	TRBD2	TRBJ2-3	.	TGTGCCAGCAGCGGCGCGGGGGTTGGGACAGATACGCAGTATTTT	CASSGAGVGTDTQYF